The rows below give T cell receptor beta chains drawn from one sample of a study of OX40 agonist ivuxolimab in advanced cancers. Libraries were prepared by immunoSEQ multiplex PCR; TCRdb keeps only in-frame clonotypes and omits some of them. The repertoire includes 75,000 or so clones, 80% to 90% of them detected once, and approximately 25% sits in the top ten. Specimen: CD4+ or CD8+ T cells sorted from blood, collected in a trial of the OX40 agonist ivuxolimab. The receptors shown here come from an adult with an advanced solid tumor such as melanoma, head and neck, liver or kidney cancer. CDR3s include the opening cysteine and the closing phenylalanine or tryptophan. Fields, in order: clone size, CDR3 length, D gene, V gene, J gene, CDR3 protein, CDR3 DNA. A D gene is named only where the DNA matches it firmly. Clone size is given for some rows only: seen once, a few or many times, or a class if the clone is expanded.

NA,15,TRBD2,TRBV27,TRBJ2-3,CASGLTSGGKDTQYF,TGTGCCAGCGGCTTAACTAGCGGGGGTAAAGATACGCAGTATTTT
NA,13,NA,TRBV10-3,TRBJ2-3,CAISELGYDTQYF,TGTGCCATCAGTGAATTGGGATACGATACGCAGTATTTT
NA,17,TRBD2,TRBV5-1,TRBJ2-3,CASSVNPSTSGRDTQYF,TGCGCCAGCAGCGTCAACCCATCGACTAGCGGGAGGGATACGCAGTATTTT
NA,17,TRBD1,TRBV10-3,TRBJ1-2,CAISESGDRGRVYGYTF,TGTGCCATCAGTGAGTCGGGGGACAGGGGGCGCGTTTATGGCTACACCTTC
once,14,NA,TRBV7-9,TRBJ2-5,CAGKGNRPSETQYF,TGTGCCGGAAAGGGGAATAGGCCTAGCGAGACCCAGTACTTC
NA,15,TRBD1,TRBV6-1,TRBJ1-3,CASSVDRGTGNTIYF,TGTGCCAGCAGTGTTGACAGGGGAACAGGAAACACCATATATTTT
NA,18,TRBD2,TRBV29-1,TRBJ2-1,CSVEGLAGVIWSYNEQFF,TGCAGCGTTGAAGGACTAGCGGGAGTAATATGGTCCTACAATGAGCAGTTCTTC
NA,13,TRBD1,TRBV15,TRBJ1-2,CATSSSEDRDSDF,TGTGCCACCAGCAGTTCCGAAGACCGGGACAGCGACTTC
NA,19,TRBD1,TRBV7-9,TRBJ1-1,CASSSPFDGTGGARTEAFF,TGTGCCAGCAGCTCCCCGTTCGACGGGACAGGGGGCGCGAGAACTGAAGCTTTCTTT
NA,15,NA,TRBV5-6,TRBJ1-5,CASSLGPDRNQPQHF,TGTGCCAGCAGCTTGGGACCAGACAGGAATCAGCCCCAGCATTTT
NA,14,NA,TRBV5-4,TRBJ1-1,CASSLAGTQTEAFF,TGTGCCAGCAGCTTGGCTGGGACACAGACTGAAGCTTTCTTT
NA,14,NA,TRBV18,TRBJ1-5,CASRGDVSNQPQHF,TGTGCCTCCCGAGGGGACGTAAGCAATCAGCCCCAGCATTTT
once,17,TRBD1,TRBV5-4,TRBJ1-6,CASSLGPGDRGNSPLHF,TGTGCCAGCAGCCTTGGCCCGGGGGACAGGGGTAATTCACCCCTCCACTTT